The 23 T cell receptor beta chains listed next were all sequenced from one sample in a study of cytomegalovirus exposure and HLA in healthy donors (dated by TCRdb to between 2016 and 2019). Preparation of the library involved the immunoSEQ multiplex PCR assay. A mixture of 60 forward primers for TCR Vbeta segments and 13 reverse primers for TCR Jbeta segments was used in the multiplex PCR. TCRdb provides this immuneACCESS table in a form limited to in-frame rearrangements. Some clones are lacking; in checked studies, under half of them reflect an unresolved V gene, and why the rest are absent is not known. The table for this sample lists 95,000 to 130,000 clones; roughly four fifths of them were counted only once. The top ten clones comprise over 1.5% of the sample. Sequencing used PBMCs. These receptors came from a woman between 18 and 30 years old in good health and CMV-seronegative.

In its sample, this clone was seen a few times. The CDR3 is CASSPYGPETQYF. The CDR3 DNA reads as TGTGCCAGCAGCCCTTACGGTCCGGAGACCCAGTACTTC. The rearrangement uses TRBV7-9 and TRBJ2-5; D gene ambiguous. Germline V gives CDR1 SEHNR, CDR2 FQNEAQ (reference sequence). The CDR3 is 13 amino acids. V lost 5 bases and J 5 bases, leaving 12 bases between the germline ends.

The gene calls are TRBV7-9 and TRBJ1-4, with TRBD1 matching over 9 bases. Germline values: CDR1 SEHNR, CDR2 FQNEAQ (reference sequence). The CDR3 covers 14 residues. The junction had 4 bases not matched to a gene; V was cut back by 5 bases and J by 6 bases. The CDR3 bases are TGTGCCAGCAGCCGGAGGACAGGGGATGAAAAACTGTTTTTT. It codes for CASSRRTGDEKLFF. Using reference TRBV7-9 and TRBJ1-4 for the parts outside the CDR3, the full variable domain is DTGVSQNPRHKITKRGQNVTFRCDPISEHNRLYWYRQTLGQGPEFLTYFQNEAQLEKSRLLSDRFSAERPKGSFSTLEIQRTEQGDSAMYLCASSRRTGDEKLFFGSGTQLSVL.

The rearrangement joins TRBV2 to TRBJ1-1; 7 nucleotides agree with TRBD1. Germline CDR1 and CDR2: SNHLY and FYNNEI. Germline trimming cut 6 bases from V and 5 bases from J; bases unmatched to any gene: 12. The CDR3 loop spans 15 amino acids. This CDR3 is CASRDGQARGTEAFF. Written as DNA, the CDR3 is TGTGCCAGCAGGGATGGACAGGCCCGTGGGACTGAAGCTTTCTTT.

The gene calls are TRBV18 and TRBJ2-5, with TRBD2 as a possible D gene (7 bases). CDR1 KGHSH and CDR2 LQKENI come from the germline V gene. The V end was cut by 3 bases, the J end by 4 bases, with 9 bases between. The CDR3 spans 13 residues. CDR3 in DNA: TGTGCCAGCTCACCGCGGGGGCGAGAGACCCAGTACTTC. Residues: CASSPRGRETQYF.

This chain connects TRBV7-2 to TRBJ2-3; 7 nucleotides align to TRBD1. Germline assignment: CDR1 SGHTA and CDR2 FQGNSA. CDR3 length equals 15 residues. With V trimmed by 1 base and J by 0 bases, 1 base remained unmatched. The CDR3 protein is CASSLGQGSTDTQYF. CDR3 bases: TGTGCCAGCAGCTTAGGACAGGGTAGCACAGATACGCAGTATTTT.

The genes are TRBV2 and TRBJ1-2, with TRBD1 matching over 9 bases. CDR1 and CDR2 (germline): SNHLY, FYNNEI. The V segment lost 6 bases and the J segment 7 bases; nucleotides outside the gene matches: 6. CDR3 size: 13 residues. This CDR3 is CASRRTGEGGYTF. The CDR3 DNA follows: TGTGCCAGCAGAAGGACAGGGGAAGGTGGCTACACCTTC. Full variable domain (rest looked up from reference TRBV2 and TRBJ1-2): EPEVTQTPSHQVTQMGQEVILRCVPISNHLYFYWYRQILGQKVEFLVSFYNNEISEKSEIFDDQFSVERPDGSNFTLKIRSTKLEDSAMYFCASRRTGEGGYTFGSGTRLTVV.

V and J are TRBV6-1 and TRBJ2-1; D gene ambiguous. CDR1 is MNHNS, CDR2 SASEGT, per germline. Trimming took 3 bases from V and 7 from J, leaving 4 bases between them. The CDR3 sequence is 11 residues long. CDR3 sequence reads: CASSESNEQFF. CDR3 sequence (DNA): TGTGCCAGCAGTGAGAGTAATGAGCAGTTCTTC.

This clone occurred once. This chain links TRBV5-4 with TRBJ2-3; 9 bases are shared with TRBD1. The CDR3 covers 17 residues. V shed 4 bases and J 9 bases; nucleotides not matched to a gene: 18. Germline CDR1 and CDR2: SGHNT and YYREEE (reference sequence). The CDR3 here is CASSHKDRGQRKGTQYF. The CDR3 DNA sequence: TGTGCCAGCAGCCACAAGGACAGGGGCCAACGAAAAGGGACGCAGTATTTT.

The chain has TRBV7-2 and TRBJ1-5; D unresolved. The CDR3 covers 12 residues. Germline values: CDR1 SGHTA, CDR2 FQGNSA. V dropped 4 bases and J dropped 9 bases, with 10 bases sitting between them. CDR3 residues: CASSSPLSPQHF. The CDR3 nucleotides read TGTGCCAGCAGCTCCCCTCTTTCGCCCCAGCATTTT. The whole variable domain, filled in from reference TRBV7-2 and TRBJ1-5, reads GAGVSQSPSNKVTEKGKDVELRCDPISGHTALYWYRQSLGQGLEFLIYFQGNSAPDKSGLPSDRFSAERTGGSVSTLTIQRTQQEDSAVYLCASSSPLSPQHFGDGTRLSIL.

DNA for the CDR3: TGTGCCAGCAGTTTACGACAGGGGGCGAGCAATCAGCCCCAGCATTTT. This translates into CASSLRQGASNQPQHF. The rearrangement joins TRBV28 to TRBJ1-5; 10 nucleotides agree with TRBD1. The CDR3 is 16 amino acids. CDR1 MDHEN and CDR2 SYDVKM come from the germline V gene. The ends lost 2 bases at V and 1 base at J; junction bases unmatched: 2.

The V gene is TRBV7-9, the J gene TRBJ2-1; possible D gene TRBD2, 5 bases. This CDR3 has 15 amino acids. Germline CDR1 is SEHNR and CDR2 is FQNEAQ (reference sequence). Trimming shortened V by 4 bases and J by 0 bases, and 10 bases separated the two germline ends. CDR3 DNA: TGTGCCAGCAGCTCCATCAGCGGCTCCTACAATGAGCAGTTCTTC. It codes for CASSSISGSYNEQFF.

CDR3 nucleotide sequence: TGTGCCAGTACTACGAAACAGGGCGTTGAGACTGAAGCTTTCTTT. Its translation is CASTTKQGVETEAFF. The genes are TRBV19 and TRBJ1-1; maybe TRBD1 (6 bases). The V gene's germline CDR1 is LNHDA and CDR2 SQIVND (reference sequence). V lost 7 bases, J lost 5 bases, and 20 bases lay in between. The CDR3 length is 15 residues.

This clone was detected a few times. One end of the junction does not line up with germline, which may come from a read error. The chain is built from TRBV10-1 and TRBJ1-4, with 8 bases matching TRBD1. Germline V gene data show CDR1 as WNHNN and CDR2 as SYGVQD (reference sequence). This CDR3 is built from 13 residues. The CDR3 loop reads CASSDGQGAETLF. CDR3 in DNA: TGCGCCAGCAGTGATGGGCAGGGGGCGGAGACCCTTTTT.

This clone was seen only a few times. The genes are TRBV5-8 and TRBJ1-2; TRBD1 agrees at 8 bases. The V gene end was trimmed by 1 base and the J gene end by 8 bases; junction bases not matched to a gene: 10. Germline V gene lookup returns CDR1 SGHTS and CDR2 YDEGEE. The CDR3 runs 15 residues. CDR3 sequence reads: CASSLRWTGKDGYTF. The DNA of the CDR3 is TGTGCCAGCAGCTTGCGATGGACAGGGAAGGACGGCTACACCTTC. The whole variable domain, filled in from reference TRBV5-8 and TRBJ1-2, reads EAGVTQSPTHLIKTRGQQATLRCSPISGHTSVYWYQQALGLGLQFLLWYDEGEERNRGNFPPRFSGRQFPNYSSELNVNALELEDSALYLCASSLRWTGKDGYTFGSGTRLTVV.

This clone has more than one count but fewer than ten. The J gene is TRBJ2-7, the V gene TRBV5-1; 8 bases line up with TRBD1. V lost 2 bases, J lost 0 bases, and 4 bases stayed unmatched. The germline gives CDR1 SGHRS, CDR2 YFSETQ. The CDR3 has 15 amino acids. CDR3 sequence: CASSFGQGFSYEQYF. Here the CDR3 DNA reads TGCGCCAGCAGCTTCGGACAGGGATTCTCCTACGAGCAGTACTTC.

The chain uses TRBV5-4 and TRBJ1-3, with D possibly matching TRBD1 (5 bases). Trimming took 0 bases from V and 0 from J, leaving 13 bases between them. Germline V gene sequence: CDR1 SGHNT, CDR2 YYREEE (reference sequence). The CDR3 loop spans 17 amino acids. The CDR3: CASSLGAGPISGNTIYF. Here the CDR3 DNA reads TGTGCCAGCAGCTTGGGGGCAGGGCCAATCTCTGGAAACACCATATATTTT.

This chain uses TRBV19 with TRBJ1-3; tentatively, D is TRBD1 (6 bases). Germline assignment: CDR1 LNHDA and CDR2 SQIVND (reference sequence). V dropped 4 bases and J dropped 4 bases, with 17 bases sitting between them. The CDR3 length is 16 residues. DNA of the CDR3: TGTGCCAGTAGTAGTCCGGGGGGGCTACAAGGAAACACCATATATTTT. This encodes CASSSPGGLQGNTIYF.

The chain couples TRBV6-5 to TRBJ1-2; D call uncertain. The CDR3 is 15 residues long. The germline gives CDR1 MNHEY, CDR2 SVGAGI. V dropped 0 bases and J dropped 4 bases, with 12 bases sitting between them. CDR3 sequence: CASSYSRESGYGYTF. Written as DNA, the CDR3 is TGTGCCAGCAGTTACTCAAGAGAAAGCGGCTATGGCTACACCTTC.

V usage is TRBV5-1 and J usage is TRBJ2-5, with no clear D. V was trimmed by 10 bases and J by 5 bases, leaving 6 bases between them. The CDR3 spans 9 residues. Germline-derived CDR1 and CDR2 are SGHRS and YFSETQ. DNA for the CDR3: TGCGCCGGGCACGAGACCCAGTACTTC. This sequence encodes CAGHETQYF.

The chain has TRBV7-2 and TRBJ2-6, with 7 bases fitting TRBD1. CDR1 SGHTA and CDR2 FQGNSA come from the germline V gene. CDR3 length equals 16 residues. Unmatched junction bases numbered 5, after V lost 4 bases and J lost 2 bases. The CDR3 protein is CASSSSGGAGANVLTF. The CDR3 nucleotides are TGTGCCAGCAGCTCTTCAGGGGGAGCTGGGGCCAACGTCCTGACTTTC.

This clone was counted a single time. This sequence joins TRBV28 and TRBJ1-2; maybe TRBD1 (6 bases). This CDR3 comprises 12 residues. The V end lost 7 bases, the J end lost 4 bases, and 10 bases lay between the germline ends. Looked up from germline, CDR1 is MDHEN and CDR2 is SYDVKM. The CDR3 DNA follows: TGTGCCAGCAACGGACAGCTCTATGGCTACACCTTC. It translates to CASNGQLYGYTF.

The chain uses TRBV6-5 and TRBJ1-1; 7 nucleotides agree with TRBD1. V was pared by 6 bases and J by 5 bases, with 6 bases of the junction left unmatched. Germline-derived CDR1 and CDR2 are MNHEY and SVGAGI. CDR3 size: 13 residues. The CDR3 nucleotides are TGTGCCAGCAGCTGGACAGGAGGAACTGAAGCTTTCTTT. Amino acids: CASSWTGGTEAFF.

The CDR3 loop reads CSVGTGYGNEQFF. CDR3 nucleotide sequence: TGCAGCGTCGGGACAGGATATGGCAATGAGCAGTTCTTC. The chain joins TRBV29-1 to TRBJ2-1; 8 positions match TRBD1. The CDR3 runs to 13 residues. Germline CDR1 reads SQVTM; CDR2 reads ANQGSEA. J gave up 6 bases and V 6 bases, and 7 bases lay outside the gene matches.